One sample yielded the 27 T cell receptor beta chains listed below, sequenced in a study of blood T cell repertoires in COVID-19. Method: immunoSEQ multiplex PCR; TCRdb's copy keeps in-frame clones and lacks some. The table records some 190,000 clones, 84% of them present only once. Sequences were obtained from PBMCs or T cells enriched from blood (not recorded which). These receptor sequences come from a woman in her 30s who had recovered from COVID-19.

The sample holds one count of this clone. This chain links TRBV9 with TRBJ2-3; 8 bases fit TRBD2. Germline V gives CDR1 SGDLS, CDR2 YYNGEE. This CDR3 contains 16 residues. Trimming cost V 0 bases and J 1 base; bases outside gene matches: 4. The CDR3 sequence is CASSVDGRGGTDTQYF. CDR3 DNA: TGTGCCAGCAGCGTAGACGGGAGGGGGGGCACAGATACGCAGTATTTT.

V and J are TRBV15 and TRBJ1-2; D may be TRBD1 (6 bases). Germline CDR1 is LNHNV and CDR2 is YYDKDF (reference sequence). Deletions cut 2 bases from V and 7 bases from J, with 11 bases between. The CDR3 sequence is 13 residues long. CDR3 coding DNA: TGTGCCACCAGCAGACCGGACAGTAGTGGCTACACCTTC. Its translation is CATSRPDSSGYTF.

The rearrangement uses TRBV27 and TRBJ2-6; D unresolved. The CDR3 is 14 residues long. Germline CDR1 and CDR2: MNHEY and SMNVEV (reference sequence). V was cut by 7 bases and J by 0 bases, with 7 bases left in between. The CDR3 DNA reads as TGTGCCAGCACAGTAAACTCTGGGGCCAACGTCCTGACTTTC. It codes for CASTVNSGANVLTF.

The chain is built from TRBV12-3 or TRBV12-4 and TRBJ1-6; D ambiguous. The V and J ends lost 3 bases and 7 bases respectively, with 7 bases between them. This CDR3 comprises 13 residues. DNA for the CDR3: TGTGCCAGCAGTTTTTCGGGGAATTCACCCCTCCACTTT. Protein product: CASSFSGNSPLHF.

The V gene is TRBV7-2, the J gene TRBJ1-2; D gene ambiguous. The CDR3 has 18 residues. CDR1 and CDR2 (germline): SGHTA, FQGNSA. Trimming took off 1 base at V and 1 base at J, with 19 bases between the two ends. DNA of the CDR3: TGTGCCAGCAGCTTAGGAGGGCCCCCTCACCAAGATAACTATGGCTACACCTTC. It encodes CASSLGGPPHQDNYGYTF.

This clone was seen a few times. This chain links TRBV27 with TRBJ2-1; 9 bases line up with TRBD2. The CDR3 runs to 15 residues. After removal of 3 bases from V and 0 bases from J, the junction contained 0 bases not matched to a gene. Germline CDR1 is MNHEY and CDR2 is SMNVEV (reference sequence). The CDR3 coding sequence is TGTGCCAGCAGTTTGGGACTAGCCTCCTACAATGAGCAGTTCTTC. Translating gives CASSLGLASYNEQFF.

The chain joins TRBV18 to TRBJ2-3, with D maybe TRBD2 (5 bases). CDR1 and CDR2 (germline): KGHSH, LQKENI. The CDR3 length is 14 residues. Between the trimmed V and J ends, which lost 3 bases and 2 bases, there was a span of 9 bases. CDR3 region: CASSPLDSTDTQYF. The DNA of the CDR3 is TGTGCCAGCTCACCCCTGGACTCCACAGATACGCAGTATTTT.

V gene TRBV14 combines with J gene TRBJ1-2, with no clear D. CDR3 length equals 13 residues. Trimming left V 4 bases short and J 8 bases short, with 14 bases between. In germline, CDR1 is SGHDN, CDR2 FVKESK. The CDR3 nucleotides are TGTGCCAGCAGCCCTAACTTACGAACGGGCTACACCTTC. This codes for CASSPNLRTGYTF.

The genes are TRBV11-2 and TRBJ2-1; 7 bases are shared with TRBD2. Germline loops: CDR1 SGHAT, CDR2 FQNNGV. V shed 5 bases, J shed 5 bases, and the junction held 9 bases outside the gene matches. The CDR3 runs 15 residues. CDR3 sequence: CASSPGGSGHNEQFF. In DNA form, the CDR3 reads TGTGCCAGCAGCCCCGGGGGGAGCGGCCACAATGAGCAGTTCTTC.

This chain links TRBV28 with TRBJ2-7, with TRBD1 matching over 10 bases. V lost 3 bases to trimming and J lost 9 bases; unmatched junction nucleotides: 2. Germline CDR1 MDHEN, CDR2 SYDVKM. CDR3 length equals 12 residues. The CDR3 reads CASSFGDRGQYF. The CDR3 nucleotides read TGTGCCAGCAGTTTTGGGGACAGGGGGCAGTACTTC.

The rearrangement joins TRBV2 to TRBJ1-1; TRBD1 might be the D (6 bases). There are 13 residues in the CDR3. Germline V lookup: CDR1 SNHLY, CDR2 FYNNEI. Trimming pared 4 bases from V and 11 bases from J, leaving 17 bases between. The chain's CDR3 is CASSVHRAFEAFF. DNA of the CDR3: TGTGCCAGCAGTGTTCACAGGGCATTTGAGGCTTTCTTT.

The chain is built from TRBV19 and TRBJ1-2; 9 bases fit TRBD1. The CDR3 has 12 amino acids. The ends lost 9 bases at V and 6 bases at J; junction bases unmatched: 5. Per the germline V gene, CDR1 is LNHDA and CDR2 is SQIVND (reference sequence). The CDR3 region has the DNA TGTGCCAGCCTACAGGGGGCAAATGGCTACACCTTC. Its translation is CASLQGANGYTF.

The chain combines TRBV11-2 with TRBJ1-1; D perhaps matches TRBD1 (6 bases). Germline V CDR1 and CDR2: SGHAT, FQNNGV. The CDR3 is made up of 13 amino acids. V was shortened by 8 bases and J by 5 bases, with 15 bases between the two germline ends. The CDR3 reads CASRRGGETEAFF. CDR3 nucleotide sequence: TGTGCCAGCCGCCGAGGGGGGGAGACTGAAGCTTTCTTT.

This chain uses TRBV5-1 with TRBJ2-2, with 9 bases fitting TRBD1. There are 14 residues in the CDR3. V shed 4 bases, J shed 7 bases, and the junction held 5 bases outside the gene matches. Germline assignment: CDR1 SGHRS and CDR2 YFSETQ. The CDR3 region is CASSKGQGLGELFF. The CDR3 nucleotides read TGCGCCAGCAGCAAGGGACAGGGTCTCGGGGAGCTGTTTTTT.

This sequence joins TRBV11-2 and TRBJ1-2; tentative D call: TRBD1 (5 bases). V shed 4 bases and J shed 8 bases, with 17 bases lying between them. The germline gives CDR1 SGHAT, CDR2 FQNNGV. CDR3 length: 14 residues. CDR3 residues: CASSSQGSLWGYTF. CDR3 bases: TGTGCCAGCAGCTCTCAGGGATCCTTATGGGGCTACACCTTC.

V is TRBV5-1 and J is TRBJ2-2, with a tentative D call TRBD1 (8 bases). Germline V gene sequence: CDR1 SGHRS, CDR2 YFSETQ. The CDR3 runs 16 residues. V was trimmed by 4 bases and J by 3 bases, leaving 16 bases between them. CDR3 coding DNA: TGCGCCAGCAGCCGCGGTACAGGGGGGGACACCGGGGAGCTGTTTTTT. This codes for CASSRGTGGDTGELFF.

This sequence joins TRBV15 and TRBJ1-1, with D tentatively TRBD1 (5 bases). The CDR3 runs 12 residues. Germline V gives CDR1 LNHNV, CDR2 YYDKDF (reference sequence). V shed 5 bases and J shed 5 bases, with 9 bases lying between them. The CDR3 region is CATSSQVTEAFF. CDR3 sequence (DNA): TGTGCCACCAGCTCACAGGTAACTGAAGCTTTCTTT.

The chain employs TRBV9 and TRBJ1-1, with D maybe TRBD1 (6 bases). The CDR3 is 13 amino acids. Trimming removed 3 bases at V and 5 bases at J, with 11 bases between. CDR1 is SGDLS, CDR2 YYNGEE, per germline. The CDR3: CASSGEGVTEAFF. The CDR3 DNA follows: TGTGCCAGCAGCGGGGAGGGGGTGACTGAAGCTTTCTTT.

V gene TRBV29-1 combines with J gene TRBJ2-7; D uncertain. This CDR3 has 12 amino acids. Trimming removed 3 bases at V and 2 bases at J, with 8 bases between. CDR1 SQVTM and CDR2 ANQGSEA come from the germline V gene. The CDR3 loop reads CSVETEAYEQYF. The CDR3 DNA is TGCAGCGTTGAGACTGAAGCCTACGAGCAGTACTTC.

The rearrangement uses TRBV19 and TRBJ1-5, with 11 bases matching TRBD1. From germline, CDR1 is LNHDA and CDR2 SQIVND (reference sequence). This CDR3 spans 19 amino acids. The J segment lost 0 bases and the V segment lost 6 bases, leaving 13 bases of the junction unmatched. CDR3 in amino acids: CASRGAGDRGTHSNQPQHF. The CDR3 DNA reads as TGTGCCAGTAGGGGCGCGGGGGACAGGGGGACCCATAGCAATCAGCCCCAGCATTTT.

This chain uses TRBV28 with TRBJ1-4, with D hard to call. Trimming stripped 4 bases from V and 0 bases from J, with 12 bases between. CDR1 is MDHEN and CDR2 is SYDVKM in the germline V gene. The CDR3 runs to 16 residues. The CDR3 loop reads CASSSVTETTNEKLFF. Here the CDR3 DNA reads TGTGCCAGCAGTTCTGTCACGGAGACAACTAATGAAAAACTGTTTTTT.

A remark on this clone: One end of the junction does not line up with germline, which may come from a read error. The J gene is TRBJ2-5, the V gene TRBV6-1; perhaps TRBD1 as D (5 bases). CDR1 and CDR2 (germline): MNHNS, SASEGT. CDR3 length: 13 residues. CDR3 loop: CASTEKGQETQYF. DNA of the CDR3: TGTGCCAGCACTGAAAAGGGGCAAGAGACCCAGTACTTC.

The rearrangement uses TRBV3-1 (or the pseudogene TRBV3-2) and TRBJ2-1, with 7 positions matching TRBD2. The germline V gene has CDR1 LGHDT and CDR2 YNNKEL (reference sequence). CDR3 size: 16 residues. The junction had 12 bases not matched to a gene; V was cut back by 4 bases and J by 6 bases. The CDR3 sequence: CASSRNTGEGSNEQFF. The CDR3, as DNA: TGTGCCAGCAGCCGGAACACGGGGGAGGGGTCCAATGAGCAGTTCTTC.

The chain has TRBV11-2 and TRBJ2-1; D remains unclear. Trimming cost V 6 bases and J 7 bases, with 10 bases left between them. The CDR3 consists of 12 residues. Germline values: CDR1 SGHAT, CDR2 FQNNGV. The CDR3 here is CASRHTSNEQFF. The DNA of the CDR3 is TGTGCCAGCAGACACACAAGTAATGAGCAGTTCTTC.

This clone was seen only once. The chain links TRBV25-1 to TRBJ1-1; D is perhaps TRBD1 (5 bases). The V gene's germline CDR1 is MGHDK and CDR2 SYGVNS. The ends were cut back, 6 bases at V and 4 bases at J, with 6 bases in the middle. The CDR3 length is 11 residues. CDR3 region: CASSRVTEAFF. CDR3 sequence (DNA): TGTGCCAGCAGCAGGGTCACTGAAGCTTTCTTT.

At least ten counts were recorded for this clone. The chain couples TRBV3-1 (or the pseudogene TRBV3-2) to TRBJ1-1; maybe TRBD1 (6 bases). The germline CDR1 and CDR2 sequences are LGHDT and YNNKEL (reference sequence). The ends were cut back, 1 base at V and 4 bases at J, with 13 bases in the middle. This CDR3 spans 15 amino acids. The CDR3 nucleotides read TGTGCCAGCAGCCAAGGAAACAGGGTGGGCACTGAAGCTTTCTTT. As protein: CASSQGNRVGTEAFF.

The CDR3 DNA reads as TGTGCCAGTAAATACAATGAGCAGTTCTTC. It specifies CASKYNEQFF. This chain uses TRBV2 with TRBJ2-1; no definite D call. V was pared by 9 bases and J by 4 bases, with 4 bases between. CDR1 is SNHLY, CDR2 FYNNEI, per germline. This CDR3 region has 10 residues.